The clone carrying this TCR beta chain was seen only once. What it binds is unknown. The data are from a study of beta chain features in type 1 diabetes. TCRB transcripts that were expressed got sequenced, as all of the isolated RNA had been reverse transcribed. The method was immunoSEQ multiplex PCR; TCRdb's version includes in-frame clones alone and lacks a portion of them. This sample has 390,000 or so clones; about 15% occur once, and the top ten carry 0.035% to 0.04%. V lost 5 bases, J lost 1 base, and 6 bases lay in between. The germline V gene has CDR1 SGHAT and CDR2 FQNNGV. The CDR3 has 12 residues. Study-level results: Whether TCRB rearrangement is influenced by HLA type went unresolved here. Equally in patients and controls, PCR might preferentially amplify shorter templates.

Over 95% purity was reached by all sorted populations. This chain connects TRBV11-2 to TRBJ2-7; no reliable D call. The sample was naive CD4+ T cells from blood. The source is a man aged 30 to 45 in good health. CDR3 DNA: TGTGCCAGCAGCCGACGGTCCTACGAGCAGTACGTC. Protein product: CASSRRSYEQYV.